This is a list of T cell receptor beta chains from one sample in a study of T cells in Graves' hyperthyroidism and ophthalmopathy. TCRdb re-derived calls from the multiplex PCR reads in MiXCR, one entry per CDR3 protein. The sample carries hundreds of thousands of distinct CDR3 sequences, approximately 15% recorded once. The sequencing sample was made of blood. All receptors come from a middle-aged woman with Graves' ophthalmopathy. CDR3s include the opening cysteine and the closing phenylalanine or tryptophan. D genes are given only for firm matches. A row's size may be missing; if present it is once, few, many or a size class.

TRBJ2-4	TRBV6-1	few	15	-	TGTGCCAGCAGTGGGACCGGAATTGCCAAAAACATTCAGTACTTC	CASSGTGIAKNIQYF
TRBJ2-1	TRBV28	-	12	-	TGTGCCAGCAGTTTATGGGCTGGTGAGCAGTTCTTC	CASSLWAGEQFF
TRBJ2-6	TRBV28	many	16	-	TGTGCCAGCAGTCCTAGGGGCCGCACTGGGGCCAACGTCCTGACTTTC	CASSPRGRTGANVLTF
TRBJ2-7	TRBV11-2	few	15	-	TGTGCCAGCAGCCCTGGTATTGACAGAACCTACGAGCAGTACTTC	CASSPGIDRTYEQYF
TRBJ1-2	TRBV20-1	-	11	-	TGCAGTGCTAGACCACTCTATGGCTACACCTTC	CSARPLYGYTF
TRBJ2-7	TRBV7-9	-	17	TRBD1	TGTGCCAGCACCCCCCCGGGCTGGGACAGGGGATACTACGAGCAGTACTTC	CASTPPGWDRGYYEQYF
TRBJ2-7	TRBV3-1	many	12	-	TGTGCCAGCAGCCGCCTTTCCTACGAGCAGTACTTC	CASSRLSYEQYF
TRBJ2-1	TRBV20-1	few	14	-	TGCAGTGCTAGAGACGCCGGGACACTTAATGAGCAGTTCTTC	CSARDAGTLNEQFF
TRBJ2-1	TRBV18	many	12	-	TGTGCCAGCTCACCACTCTCACTAGAGCAGTTCTTC	CASSPLSLEQFF
TRBJ2-4	TRBV7-2	-	18	TRBD2	TGTGCCAGCAGCTCGCGAGGGACTAGCCTAGGGACCAAAAACATTCAGTACTTC	CASSSRGTSLGTKNIQYF
TRBJ1-1	TRBV6-1	few	13	-	TGTGCCAGCCTCCGGGACCCCAACACTGAAGCTTTCTTT	CASLRDPNTEAFF
TRBJ2-3	TRBV10-3	few	13	TRBD1	TGTGCCATCAAAGACAGGGACACAGATACGCAGTATTTT	CAIKDRDTDTQYF
TRBJ1-2	TRBV11-2	-	16	-	TGTGCCAGCAGCCATCCTAGGCCGACGGGCAGAGCTGGCTACACCTTC	CASSHPRPTGRAGYTF
TRBJ2-5	TRBV20-1	-	14	-	TGCAGTGCTATCCTAACTGGGGGCTGGGAGACCCAGTACTTC	CSAILTGGWETQYF
TRBJ1-2	TRBV19	-	16	-	TGTGCCAGTAGTCCCCGACGTCGTGCAGGAAGGGATGGCTACACCTTC	CASSPRRRAGRDGYTF